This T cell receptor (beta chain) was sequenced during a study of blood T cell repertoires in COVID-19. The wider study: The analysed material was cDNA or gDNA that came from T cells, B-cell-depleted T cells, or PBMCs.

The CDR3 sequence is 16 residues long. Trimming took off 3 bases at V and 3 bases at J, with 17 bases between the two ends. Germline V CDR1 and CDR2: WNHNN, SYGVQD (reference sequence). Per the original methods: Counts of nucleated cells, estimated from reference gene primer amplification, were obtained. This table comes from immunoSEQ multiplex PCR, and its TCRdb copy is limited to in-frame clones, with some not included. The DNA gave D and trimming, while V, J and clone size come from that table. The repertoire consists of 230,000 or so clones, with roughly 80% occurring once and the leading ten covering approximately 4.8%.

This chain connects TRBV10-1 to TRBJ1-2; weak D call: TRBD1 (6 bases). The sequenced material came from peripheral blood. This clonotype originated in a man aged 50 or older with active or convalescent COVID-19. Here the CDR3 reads CASSDWEGGLYYGYTF. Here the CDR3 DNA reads TGCGCCAGCAGTGATTGGGAGGGGGGTCTTTACTATGGCTACACCTTC.